Below are 30 T cell receptor beta chains sequenced from a single sample in a study of cytomegalovirus exposure and HLA in healthy donors (dated by TCRdb to the late 2010s). The library came from the immunoSEQ multiplex PCR assay. For the multiplex PCR, a mixture combining 60 forward primers for TCR Vbeta segments and 13 reverse primers for TCR Jbeta segments was used. TCRdb retrieved this table from immuneACCESS and kept in-frame rearrangements only. Not all clones are present; in checked studies, unresolved V genes account for under half, and no reason is known for the remainder. Here the sample has about 120,000 clones; about four fifths occur a single time. The ten largest clones take up approximately 4.3% of the sample. The sample was PBMCs. The receptors come from a man aged 25 to 45 in good health and CMV-seropositive.

The J gene is TRBJ1-2, the V gene TRBV5-1; D is unclear. CDR1 and CDR2 from the germline V gene are SGHRS and YFSETQ. This CDR3 has 14 amino acids. V lost 3 bases and J 4 bases, leaving 13 bases between the germline ends. The CDR3 protein is CASSSGGEGYGYTF. CDR3 nucleotides: TGCGCCAGCAGCTCTGGAGGTGAGGGCTATGGCTACACCTTC. Using reference TRBV5-1 and TRBJ1-2 for the parts outside the CDR3, the full variable domain is KAGVTQTPRYLIKTRGQQVTLSCSPISGHRSVSWYQQTPGQGLQFLFEYFSETQRNKGNFPGRFSGRQFSNSRSEMNVSTLELGDSALYLCASSSGGEGYGYTFGSGTRLTVV.

This chain uses TRBV29-1 with TRBJ2-7; 7 bases line up with TRBD1. Germline CDR1 is SQVTM and CDR2 is ANQGSEA. V gave up 6 bases and J gave up 3 bases; unmatched junction bases: 5. The CDR3 totals 12 residues. CDR3 region: CSVNRGGYEQYF. CDR3 coding DNA: TGCAGCGTCAACAGGGGTGGCTACGAGCAGTACTTC.

The V and J genes are TRBV7-9 and TRBJ1-1; 7 nucleotides agree with TRBD1. The CDR3 extends over 14 amino acids. Unmatched junction bases numbered 0, after V lost 1 base and J lost 1 base. Germline assignment: CDR1 SEHNR and CDR2 FQNEAQ (reference sequence). The CDR3 is CASSLGQGNTEAFF. Here the CDR3 DNA reads TGTGCCAGCAGCTTAGGACAGGGGAACACTGAAGCTTTCTTT.

The genes are TRBV18 and TRBJ2-5; D is perhaps TRBD2 (5 bases). Germline V gene data show CDR1 as KGHSH and CDR2 as LQKENI. The CDR3 contains 15 residues. V was clipped by 0 bases and J by 5 bases, with 13 bases between them. The CDR3 here is CASSPPASERETQYF. The CDR3, as DNA: TGTGCCAGCTCACCACCGGCCTCAGAGCGGGAGACCCAGTACTTC.

This clone was counted once. For the CDR3, the DNA is TGCGCCAGCAGCCCCCAACAGCGGGGATACAATGAGCAGTTCTTC. Protein product: CASSPQQRGYNEQFF. V usage is TRBV4-3 and J usage is TRBJ2-1; 7 nucleotides line up with TRBD2. The CDR3 has 15 amino acids. In germline, CDR1 is LGHNA, CDR2 YSLEER. J was trimmed by 4 bases and V by 4 bases; bases with no gene match: 7.

V usage is TRBV5-4 and J usage is TRBJ2-1; maybe TRBD2 (6 bases). Germline-derived CDR1 and CDR2 are SGHNT and YYREEE (reference sequence). The V and J ends lost 0 bases and 9 bases respectively, with 13 bases between them. The CDR3 runs 14 residues. The CDR3 here is CASSLGTREAEQFF. For the CDR3, the DNA is TGTGCCAGCAGCTTGGGAACCAGGGAGGCTGAGCAGTTCTTC. Combining the CDR3 with reference TRBV5-4 and TRBJ2-1 gives the whole variable domain ETGVTQSPTHLIKTRGQQVTLRCSSQSGHNTVSWYQQALGQGPQFIFQYYREEENGRGNFPPRFSGLQFPNYSSELNVNALELDDSALYLCASSLGTREAEQFFGPGTRLTVL.

The chain couples TRBV11-2 to TRBJ2-2; D might be TRBD1 (6 bases). The CDR3 is 16 residues long. The V end was cut by 5 bases, the J end by 8 bases, with 21 bases between. Germline lookup yields CDR1 SGHAT and CDR2 FQNNGV. The CDR3 DNA reads TGTGCCAGCAGCGCTCTCCCCGGCAGGGGTGGGGGGGAGCTGTTTTTT. This gives the protein CASSALPGRGGGELFF.

The gene calls are TRBV25-1 and TRBJ2-3; weak D call: TRBD2 (6 bases). The CDR3 runs 14 residues. Trimming removed 3 bases at V and 2 bases at J, with 9 bases between. The germline V gene has CDR1 MGHDK and CDR2 SYGVNS. Here the CDR3 DNA reads TGTGCCAGCAGTGAGGGGGGTAACACAGATACGCAGTATTTT. The encoded protein is CASSEGGNTDTQYF.

V usage is TRBV5-1 and J usage is TRBJ2-1; weak D call: TRBD2 (6 bases). With 0 bases removed from V and 8 bases from J, the gap between germline ends came to 9 bases. CDR1 is SGHRS and CDR2 is YFSETQ in the germline V gene. CDR3 length: 13 residues. The CDR3 loop is CASSLGGDHEQFF. Written as DNA, the CDR3 is TGCGCCAGCAGCTTGGGGGGGGACCATGAGCAGTTCTTC.

This clone was observed a single time. One end of the junction does not line up with germline, which may come from a read error. V gene TRBV7-9 combines with J gene TRBJ1-1, with D uncertain. From germline, CDR1 is SEHNR and CDR2 FQNEAQ (reference sequence). This CDR3 region has 13 residues. The CDR3 protein is CSSSLAANTEAFF. The CDR3 DNA reads as TGTTCCAGCAGCTTGGCGGCGAACACTGAAGCTTTCTTT.

This clone came up once. The V and J genes are TRBV5-4 and TRBJ2-2, with TRBD1 matching 7 bases. CDR3 size: 17 residues. Germline trimming cut 5 bases from V and 9 bases from J; bases unmatched to any gene: 19. Looked up from germline, CDR1 is SGHNT and CDR2 is YYREEE (reference sequence). The CDR3 nucleotides are TGTGCCAGCAGTCCCCAACAGGGGCTATTCCCAGCCCGGGAGCTGTTTTTT. It is translated as CASSPQQGLFPARELFF.

This sequence joins TRBV7-8 and TRBJ2-3; 14 bases line up with TRBD2. CDR1 is SGHVS, CDR2 FQNEAQ, per germline. CDR3 size: 17 residues. V dropped 4 bases and J dropped 0; count of bases not matched to a gene: 3. The CDR3 protein is CASSSRTSGRSTDTQYF. The CDR3 region has the DNA TGTGCCAGCAGCTCTCGGACTAGCGGGAGGAGCACAGATACGCAGTATTTT. The full variable domain, its missing parts supplied by reference TRBV7-8 and TRBJ2-3, is GAGVSQSPRYKVAKRGQDVALRCDPISGHVSLFWYQQALGQGPEFLTYFQNEAQLDKSGLPSDRFFAERPEGSVSTLKIQRTQQEDSAVYLCASSSRTSGRSTDTQYFGPGTRLTVL.

V and J are TRBV5-1 and TRBJ2-7, with 7 bases lining up with TRBD1. V lost 0 bases, J lost 3 bases, and 6 bases stayed unmatched. This CDR3 has 15 residues. From germline, CDR1 is SGHRS and CDR2 YFSETQ. This chain's CDR3 is CASSLAPGQNYEQYF. As DNA, the CDR3 is TGCGCCAGCAGCTTGGCCCCGGGACAGAACTACGAGCAGTACTTC.

This clone has only a few counts. The rearrangement joins TRBV4-1 to TRBJ2-3; a possible D gene is TRBD1 (6 bases). The V and J ends lost 2 bases and 4 bases respectively, with 19 bases between them. Germline assignment: CDR1 MGHRA and CDR2 YSYEKL. The CDR3 runs to 17 residues. The CDR3 reads CASSQLGGQTLADTQYF. CDR3 coding DNA: TGCGCCAGCAGCCAATTAGGGGGTCAAACATTGGCAGATACGCAGTATTTT.

This chain uses TRBV6-5 with TRBJ2-5; 11 bases match TRBD2. V trimming: 7 bases; J trimming: 4 bases; junction bases outside the gene matches: 8. This CDR3 is built from 15 residues. From germline, CDR1 is MNHEY and CDR2 SVGAGI. The CDR3 DNA reads TGTGCCAGCACCGGCCCGGGACTAGCGGCAGAGACCCAGTACTTC. As protein: CASTGPGLAAETQYF.

The chain couples TRBV15 to TRBJ2-5; possibly TRBD2 for D (6 bases). The CDR3 runs 15 residues. Trimming cost V 2 bases and J 1 base, with 11 bases left between them. Germline loops: CDR1 LNHNV, CDR2 YYDKDF (reference sequence). Here the CDR3 reads CATSRRAGIQETQYF. The CDR3 DNA reads as TGTGCCACCAGCAGACGCGCGGGGATCCAAGAGACCCAGTACTTC.

This clone was recorded only once. The V gene is TRBV4-3, the J gene TRBJ2-5; 7 positions match TRBD2. The CDR3 is 14 residues long. CDR1 is LGHNA, CDR2 YSLEER, per germline. V lost 5 bases to trimming and J lost 5 bases; unmatched junction nucleotides: 8. The CDR3 protein is CASSLTSSRETQYF. DNA of the CDR3: TGCGCCAGCAGCTTGACTAGCAGTCGGGAGACCCAGTACTTC.

The rearrangement uses TRBV4-2 and TRBJ1-2; D is ambiguous. From germline, CDR1 is LGHNA and CDR2 YNFKEQ. The CDR3 spans 17 residues. The V end lost 5 bases, the J end lost 1 base, and 20 bases lay between the germline ends. CDR3 sequence reads: CASSSRTGGSINYGYTF. CDR3 DNA: TGTGCCAGCAGCTCCCGGACGGGAGGGTCTATTAACTATGGCTACACCTTC.

This chain joins TRBV7-3 and TRBJ2-7, with 7 bases lining up with TRBD1. Germline CDR1 is SGHTA and CDR2 is FQGTGA. The V segment lost 4 bases and the J segment 2 bases; nucleotides outside the gene matches: 2. This CDR3 is built from 13 residues. The CDR3 protein is CASSSTGAYEQYF. In DNA form, the CDR3 reads TGTGCCAGCAGCTCCACAGGGGCCTACGAGCAGTACTTC.

The gene calls are TRBV9 and TRBJ1-4; perhaps TRBD1 as D (6 bases). The length of the CDR3 is 15 residues. Germline V gene data show CDR1 as SGDLS and CDR2 as YYNGEE. V was cut by 4 bases and J by 3 bases, with 13 bases left in between. CDR3 DNA: TGTGCCAGCAGCCGGACGGCAGGGGCTAATGAAAAACTGTTTTTT. Its translation is CASSRTAGANEKLFF.

This clone was seen more than once but under ten times. This chain connects TRBV28 to TRBJ1-6; 7 bases agree with TRBD1. V was pared by 7 bases and J by 10 bases, with 10 bases of the junction left unmatched. Germline V CDR1 and CDR2: MDHEN, SYDVKM. This CDR3 comprises 14 residues. In nucleotides, the CDR3 is TGTGCCAGCAATCCGACAGGGTTCGGCTCACCCCTCCACTTT. It specifies CASNPTGFGSPLHF.

CDR3 protein: CATFLGKYEQYF. The CDR3 nucleotides read TGTGCCACCTTCTTGGGCAAGTACGAGCAGTACTTC. This chain joins TRBV6-1 and TRBJ2-7, with D unclear. The CDR3 spans 12 residues. V was cut by 10 bases and J by 4 bases, with 14 bases left in between. CDR1 is MNHNS and CDR2 is SASEGT in the germline V gene.

The gene calls are TRBV2 and TRBJ2-5; D is perhaps TRBD1 (6 bases). The V and J ends lost 5 bases and 6 bases respectively, with 13 bases between them. Germline loops: CDR1 SNHLY, CDR2 FYNNEI. The CDR3 contains 13 residues. The CDR3 bases are TGTGCCAGCAGTCAGGACAGCTTGCAGACCCAGTACTTC. Translated, it gives CASSQDSLQTQYF.

The sample holds one count of this clone. The CDR3 region has the DNA TGTGCCATCAGTGTCGGACTAGCGGGAGATGGGGCCTACAATGAGCAGTTCTTC. Its protein is CAISVGLAGDGAYNEQFF. The chain is built from TRBV10-3 and TRBJ2-1; 13 nucleotides line up with TRBD2. With V trimmed by 4 bases and J by 2 bases, 8 bases remained unmatched. This CDR3 is 18 amino acids long. The germline gives CDR1 ENHRY, CDR2 SYGVKD.

V gene TRBV5-4 combines with J gene TRBJ1-1, with 9 nucleotides matching TRBD1. The CDR3 covers 15 residues. The J segment lost 4 bases and the V segment lost 4 bases, leaving 8 bases of the junction unmatched. Germline assignment: CDR1 SGHNT and CDR2 YYREEE (reference sequence). The CDR3 DNA reads TGTGCCAGCAGCGTATACAGGGGGCGCGGCACTGAAGCTTTCTTT. This sequence encodes CASSVYRGRGTEAFF. The variable domain in full, with the rest retrieved from reference TRBV5-4 and TRBJ1-1, is ETGVTQSPTHLIKTRGQQVTLRCSSQSGHNTVSWYQQALGQGPQFIFQYYREEENGRGNFPPRFSGLQFPNYSSELNVNALELDDSALYLCASSVYRGRGTEAFFGQGTRLTVV.

This chain links TRBV2 with TRBJ1-1; 8 bases fit TRBD1. The CDR3 length is 13 residues. Germline V lookup: CDR1 SNHLY, CDR2 FYNNEI. V dropped 6 bases and J dropped 3; count of bases not matched to a gene: 3. For the CDR3, the DNA is TGTGCCAGCAGACAGGGGGAGGACACTGAAGCTTTCTTT. It encodes CASRQGEDTEAFF.

This rearrangement joins TRBV7-6 to TRBJ1-2; D is undetermined. Germline CDR1 reads SGHVS; CDR2 reads FNYEAQ. With 2 bases removed from V and 5 bases from J, the gap between germline ends came to 18 bases. The CDR3 is made up of 16 amino acids. Here the CDR3 DNA reads TGTGCCAGCAGCTTATCCCCCCCCGCAGGCCATTATGGCTACACCTTC. Translated: CASSLSPPAGHYGYTF.

This chain joins TRBV11-1 and TRBJ2-5; TRBD1 aligns across 11 bases. Looked up from germline, CDR1 is SGHAT and CDR2 is FQDESV (reference sequence). Trimming removed 5 bases from V and 4 bases from J; junction bases left unmatched: 3. The CDR3 runs to 14 residues. CDR3 in DNA: TGTGCCAGCAGCGGACAGGGGGCACGAGAGACCCAGTACTTC. Residues: CASSGQGARETQYF.

This chain's CDR3 is CASSATLAGMTDTQYF. CDR3 DNA: TGTGCCAGCAGCGCTACCTTAGCGGGGATGACAGATACGCAGTATTTT. J is TRBJ2-3 and V is TRBV9; 8 bases align to TRBD2. Germline CDR1 and CDR2: SGDLS and YYNGEE. Germline trimming cut 3 bases from V and 3 bases from J; bases unmatched to any gene: 9. The CDR3 has 16 amino acids.

This clone turned up a few times. The chain uses TRBV5-1 and TRBJ2-1, with TRBD2 as a possible D gene (5 bases). The CDR3 has 15 residues. V lost 1 base to trimming and J lost 6 bases, with 14 bases between them. From germline, CDR1 is SGHRS and CDR2 YFSETQ. The CDR3 loop is CASSLLGVGSNEQFF. The CDR3 coding sequence is TGCGCCAGCAGCTTGCTCGGGGTGGGGTCCAATGAGCAGTTCTTC. Full variable domain (missing parts from reference TRBV5-1 and TRBJ2-1): KAGVTQTPRYLIKTRGQQVTLSCSPISGHRSVSWYQQTPGQGLQFLFEYFSETQRNKGNFPGRFSGRQFSNSRSEMNVSTLELGDSALYLCASSLLGVGSNEQFFGPGTRLTVL.